This entry lists 4 T cell receptor beta chains sequenced from one sample in a study of cytomegalovirus exposure and HLA in healthy donors. The PCR used 60 Vbeta and 13 Jbeta primers. TCRdb's copy holds only in-frame clones and misses some; the assay was immunoSEQ multiplex PCR. The profile shows about 150,000 clones, 70% to 85% of them singletons. The sample comprised PBMCs. These receptor sequences come from a male donor in good health and CMV-seronegative.

The chain couples TRBV9 to TRBJ1-2; D ambiguous. V lost 4 bases, J lost 0 bases, and 16 bases lay in between. This CDR3 comprises 16 residues. Germline V gene sequence: CDR1 SGDLS, CDR2 YYNGEE. For the CDR3, the DNA is TGTGCCAGCAGCACCGGAGACGGCGTTCCTAACTATGGCTACACCTTC. This sequence encodes CASSTGDGVPNYGYTF.

The gene calls are TRBV19 and TRBJ1-1; 9 bases are a match to TRBD1. Germline V gene data show CDR1 as LNHDA and CDR2 as SQIVND (reference sequence). J was trimmed by 6 bases and V by 5 bases; bases with no gene match: 19. This CDR3 spans 18 amino acids. The CDR3 coding sequence is TGTGCCAGTAGTTTAATGAACCTTGCGGGACAGGGTTTTTCTGAAGCTTTCTTT. Amino acids: CASSLMNLAGQGFSEAFF.

The genes are TRBV5-8 and TRBJ2-3; D is possibly TRBD2 (6 bases). Trimming took 0 bases from V and 11 from J, leaving 10 bases between them. CDR1 and CDR2 from the germline V gene are SGHTS and YDEGEE. The length of the CDR3 is 12 residues. CDR3 sequence (DNA): TGTGCCAGCAGCTTGGTGGGGGAGGAGCAGTATTTT. Translated, it gives CASSLVGEEQYF.

The J gene is TRBJ1-5, the V gene TRBV6-4; D uncertain. Between the trimmed V and J ends, which lost 4 bases and 6 bases, there was a span of 7 bases. CDR1 is MRHNA and CDR2 is SNTAGT in the germline V gene. The CDR3 is 12 residues long. The CDR3 loop reads CASSVPSQPQHF. Here the CDR3 DNA reads TGTGCCAGCAGTGTTCCCAGTCAGCCCCAGCATTTT.